The 16 T cell receptor beta chains presented below share a single source sample, sequenced in a study of cytomegalovirus exposure and HLA in healthy donors. 60 Vbeta and 13 Jbeta primers were used in PCR. Using immunoSEQ multiplex PCR, the repertoire was profiled, and TCRdb retains in-frame clones only, with some absent. The table has approximately 160,000 clones, about 73% seen once. Sample: PBMCs. Receptors originate from a woman between 50 and 59 years old in good health and CMV-seropositive.

The chain recombines TRBV7-9 with TRBJ2-7; perhaps TRBD1 as D (6 bases). This CDR3 region has 15 residues. The V gene lost 5 bases and the J gene lost 5 bases, with 19 bases spanning the gap. Germline loops: CDR1 SEHNR, CDR2 FQNEAQ (reference sequence). DNA for the CDR3: TGTGCCAGCAGCCCCGCCAGGGGTCCCTACGACGAGCAGTACTTC. Its protein product is CASSPARGPYDEQYF. The full variable domain, with the rest looked up from reference TRBV7-9 and TRBJ2-7, is DTGVSQNPRHKITKRGQNVTFRCDPISEHNRLYWYRQTLGQGPEFLTYFQNEAQLEKSRLLSDRFSAERPKGSFSTLEIQRTEQGDSAMYLCASSPARGPYDEQYFGPGTRLTVT.

The CDR3 spells CASQPVGRGGDTQYF. DNA for the CDR3: TGTGCCAGCCAGCCCGTGGGGCGGGGGGGTGATACGCAGTATTTT. V gene TRBV9 combines with J gene TRBJ2-3; the match to TRBD2 covers 9 bases. The germline gives CDR1 SGDLS, CDR2 YYNGEE. V was pared by 7 bases and J by 6 bases, with 12 bases of the junction left unmatched. The CDR3 has 15 amino acids.

The genes are TRBV2 and TRBJ2-1; D gene unclear. The CDR3 covers 13 residues. V was pared by 6 bases and J by 2 bases, with 8 bases between. Looked up from germline, CDR1 is SNHLY and CDR2 is FYNNEI. The chain's CDR3 is CASRVPTYNEQFF. CDR3 sequence (DNA): TGTGCCAGCAGGGTTCCTACCTACAATGAGCAGTTCTTC.

The chain employs TRBV10-3 and TRBJ2-1, with 10 bases matching TRBD2. Germline V gene sequence: CDR1 ENHRY, CDR2 SYGVKD. This CDR3 contains 16 residues. With V trimmed by 4 bases and J by 8 bases, 11 bases remained unmatched. CDR3 sequence reads: CAISGGAGGRIDEQFF. CDR3 sequence (DNA): TGTGCCATCAGTGGGGGAGCGGGGGGGCGAATCGATGAGCAGTTCTTC.

The chain uses TRBV29-1 and TRBJ2-3; TRBD1 might be the D (5 bases). This CDR3 is built from 17 residues. V was cut by 4 bases and J by 2 bases, with 22 bases left in between. Germline loops: CDR1 SQVTM, CDR2 ANQGSEA. CDR3 nucleotide sequence: TGCAGCGTTGGAATCAGGGCCCGGGCTGGAACCACAGATACGCAGTATTTT. Translation: CSVGIRARAGTTDTQYF.

This chain connects TRBV4-2 to TRBJ2-7; a possible D gene is TRBD2 (7 bases). CDR3 size: 15 residues. Germline V lookup: CDR1 LGHNA, CDR2 YNFKEQ. Trimming cost V 1 base and J 3 bases, with 13 bases left between them. This chain's CDR3 is CASSQVGAGDYEQYF. In DNA form, the CDR3 reads TGTGCCAGCAGCCAAGTGGGGGCGGGGGACTACGAGCAGTACTTC.

The chain links TRBV6-5 to TRBJ2-5; 7 positions match TRBD2. The DNA end favors TRBJ2-7, so the J call may be wrong. The CDR3 spans 14 residues. Germline CDR1 and CDR2: MNHEY and SVGAGI. This chain's CDR3 is CASTRGAGIYEQYF. CDR3 DNA: TGTGCCAGCACCCGGGGAGCGGGGATTTACGAGCAGTACTTC.

The chain carries TRBV7-9 and TRBJ1-1; TRBD1 might be the D (5 bases). Germline V gene lookup returns CDR1 SEHNR and CDR2 FQNEAQ (reference sequence). This CDR3 contains 14 residues. V lost 7 bases and J lost 1, with 13 bases in between. The CDR3: CASTISGANTEAFF. CDR3 sequence (DNA): TGTGCCAGCACCATAAGCGGGGCGAACACTGAAGCTTTCTTT. The full variable domain, in which reference TRBV7-9 and TRBJ1-1 provide the parts outside the CDR3, is DTGVSQNPRHKITKRGQNVTFRCDPISEHNRLYWYRQTLGQGPEFLTYFQNEAQLEKSRLLSDRFSAERPKGSFSTLEIQRTEQGDSAMYLCASTISGANTEAFFGQGTRLTVV.

The chain has TRBV7-9 and TRBJ1-2; 9 positions agree with TRBD1. The CDR3 is 13 residues long. With 3 bases clipped from V and 8 bases from J, the junction kept 4 bases outside the gene matches. CDR1 is SEHNR, CDR2 FQNEAQ, per germline (reference sequence). CDR3 sequence (DNA): TGTGCCAGCAGCTTGGGGGACAGGGTCGGCTACACCTTC. This translates into CASSLGDRVGYTF.

This clone appeared a few times. The V and J genes are TRBV7-9 and TRBJ1-1, with 9 bases matching TRBD1. J lost 6 bases, V lost 0 bases, and 8 bases had no gene match. This CDR3 spans 16 amino acids. Germline CDR1 reads SEHNR; CDR2 reads FQNEAQ (reference sequence). CDR3 bases: TGTGCCAGCAGCTTAGCGATGGTTGGGACAGGGCCTGAAGCTTTCTTT. Translating it yields CASSLAMVGTGPEAFF.

The chain has TRBV7-9 and TRBJ2-2; 14 positions agree with TRBD2. Trimming cost V 5 bases and J 6 bases; bases outside gene matches: 5. Germline assignment: CDR1 SEHNR and CDR2 FQNEAQ (reference sequence). The CDR3 has 16 residues. The CDR3 bases are TGTGCCAGCAGCCCAAAGACTAGCGGGGGGGCCGGGGAGCTGTTTTTT. This translates into CASSPKTSGGAGELFF.

Comment on this clone: The sample holds other DNA sequences that translate to the same CDR3. CDR3 nucleotides: TGTGCCAGCAGCGTCGGACAGGGCCCTAATCAGCCCCAGCATTTT. Translating gives CASSVGQGPNQPQHF. The chain links TRBV9 to TRBJ1-5; 8 positions match TRBD1. After removal of 2 bases from V and 4 bases from J, the junction contained 5 bases not matched to a gene. Germline V gene sequence: CDR1 SGDLS, CDR2 YYNGEE. The CDR3 consists of 15 residues.

This chain connects TRBV10-3 to TRBJ2-7, with D tentatively TRBD1 (5 bases). The CDR3 runs 11 residues. Per germline, CDR1 ENHRY and CDR2 SYGVKD. The germline V and J ends were trimmed by 6 bases and 6 bases, with 9 bases remaining between them. The CDR3 DNA reads as TGTGCCATCAGGCAGGGTTCCGAGCAGTACTTC. Its protein product is CAIRQGSEQYF.

The rearrangement uses TRBV2 and TRBJ1-6; D gene unclear. Germline V gene data show CDR1 as SNHLY and CDR2 as FYNNEI. The CDR3 is 13 residues long. V lost 6 bases, J lost 3 bases, and 6 bases lay in between. The CDR3 DNA follows: TGTGCCAGCAGGCGCCTCTATAATTCACCCCTCCACTTT. Residues: CASRRLYNSPLHF.

Details on this clone: Other DNA variants within this sample encode the same CDR3. J is TRBJ1-1 and V is TRBV7-9; tentative D call: TRBD1 (5 bases). Trimming stripped 3 bases from V and 5 bases from J, with 10 bases between. Germline V gives CDR1 SEHNR, CDR2 FQNEAQ (reference sequence). The CDR3 runs to 13 residues. CDR3 amino acids: CASSLQGSTEAFF. The CDR3 region has the DNA TGTGCCAGCAGCTTGCAGGGATCGACTGAAGCTTTCTTT. Supplemented by reference TRBV7-9 and TRBJ1-1, the full variable domain reads DTGVSQNPRHKITKRGQNVTFRCDPISEHNRLYWYRQTLGQGPEFLTYFQNEAQLEKSRLLSDRFSAERPKGSFSTLEIQRTEQGDSAMYLCASSLQGSTEAFFGQGTRLTVV.

The V gene is TRBV7-3, the J gene TRBJ2-2, with 11 bases aligning to TRBD1. The CDR3 is made up of 20 amino acids. Germline values: CDR1 SGHTA, CDR2 FQGTGA. Trimming cost V 5 bases and J 2 bases; bases outside gene matches: 16. Written as DNA, the CDR3 is TGTGCCAGCAGCCCTAGACCCAGAAGGGACAGGGGGATCAACACCGGGGAGCTGTTTTTT. This codes for CASSPRPRRDRGINTGELFF.